Given below is one T cell receptor (beta chain) in context. Its antigen is unidentified. The data originate from a study of shared clonotypes between healthy human individuals. Points from the study as a whole: With several donors compared, roughly 4.9% of naive CD4 clonotypes were shared.

The ends lost 6 bases at V and 3 bases at J; junction bases unmatched: 8. Per the germline V gene, CDR1 is MNHEY and CDR2 is SMNVEV (reference sequence). This CDR3 has 15 residues. How the authors handled the data: ImmunoSEQ yielded junction-only sequences lacking quality scores, so filtering differed. Assay: immunoSEQ multiplex PCR; the TCRdb copy retains only in-frame clones and omits some. V, J and clone size are taken as reported in that table, and D and trimming were inferred from the DNA itself. This table has about 2.1 million clones, about 92% appearing once. CD45RO-negative, CCR7-selected cells formed the naive CD8 fraction, which excluded terminally differentiated effector memory CD45RA+ cells.

This sequence joins TRBV27 and TRBJ2-7; 10 bases align to TRBD1. Sequencing was performed on naive CD8+ T cells from PBMCs. This sequence originates from a man younger than 35 in good health. Some clones in this sample may be carry-over from other donors' samples. The DNA for the CDR3 is TGTGCCAGCAGGGTAAAGGGACAGGGGTTCTACGAGCAGTACTTC. It yields the protein CASRVKGQGFYEQYF.